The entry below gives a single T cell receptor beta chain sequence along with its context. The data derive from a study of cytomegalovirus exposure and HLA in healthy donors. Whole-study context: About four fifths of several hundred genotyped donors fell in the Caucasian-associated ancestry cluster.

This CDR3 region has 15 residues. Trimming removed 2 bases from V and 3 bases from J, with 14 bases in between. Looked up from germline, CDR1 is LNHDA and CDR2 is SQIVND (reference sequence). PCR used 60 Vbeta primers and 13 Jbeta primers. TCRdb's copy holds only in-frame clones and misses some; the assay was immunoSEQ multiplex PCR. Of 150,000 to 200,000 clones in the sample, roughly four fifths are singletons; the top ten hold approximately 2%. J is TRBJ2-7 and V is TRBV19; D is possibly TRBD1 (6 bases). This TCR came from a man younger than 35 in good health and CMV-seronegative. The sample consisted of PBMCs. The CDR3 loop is CASSITGRSGYEQYF. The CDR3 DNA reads TGTGCCAGTAGTATAACAGGGAGAAGCGGCTACGAGCAGTACTTC. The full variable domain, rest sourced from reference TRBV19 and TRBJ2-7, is DGGITQSPKYLFRKEGQNVTLSCEQNLNHDAMYWYRQDPGQGLRLIYYSQIVNDFQKGDIAEGYSVSREKKESFPLTVTSAQKNPTAFYLCASSITGRSGYEQYFGPGTRLTVT.